Reported below is one T cell receptor (beta chain). Its target is unknown. This CDR3 is also generated by other DNA sequences in the sample. Sequencing was performed with immunoSEQ multiplex PCR; in TCRdb, only in-frame clones are kept and a portion is missing. In the table there are hundreds of thousands of clones, roughly nine tenths of which are singletons. This entry is derived from a study of shared clonotypes between healthy human individuals. The naive CD8 subset, CD45RO-negative cells positively selected for CCR7, excluded terminally differentiated effector memory CD45RA+ cells. Study-wide points: Generally, naive subsets (rather than memory subsets) showed larger estimated richness.

The germline V and J ends were trimmed by 6 bases and 10 bases, with 10 bases remaining between them. The CDR3 loop spans 11 amino acids. Germline values: CDR1 SNHLY, CDR2 FYNNEI. The sequenced sample consisted of naive CD8+ T cells sorted from blood. J is TRBJ2-1 and V is TRBV2; D is perhaps TRBD2 (5 bases). The TCR was taken from a man aged 25 to 40 in good health. The CDR3 DNA is TGTGCCAGCAGGCGGGCTCCAGAGCAGTTCTTC. It yields the protein CASRRAPEQFF. Full variable domain (rest looked up from reference TRBV2 and TRBJ2-1): EPEVTQTPSHQVTQMGQEVILRCVPISNHLYFYWYRQILGQKVEFLVSFYNNEISEKSEIFDDQFSVERPDGSNFTLKIRSTKLEDSAMYFCASRRAPEQFFGPGTRLTVL.